This passage covers 29 T cell receptor beta chains from one sample sequenced in a study of blood T cell repertoires in COVID-19 (dated by TCRdb to the early 2020s). The method was the immunoSEQ multiplex PCR assay. Entries here come from immuneACCESS through TCRdb and include only in-frame sequences with V and J called. Some clones fail to appear in such tables; in the studies checked, an unresolved V gene covers under half of the shortfall, and the cause of the remainder is unknown. The sample table holds under 450,000 clones, of which around 83% were seen once. About 5% of the sample is taken by the ten largest. The sequenced sample consisted of PBMCs or T cells enriched from blood (not recorded which). The receptors originated from a woman between 50 and 59 years old who had recovered from COVID-19.

The chain links TRBV3-1 (or the pseudogene TRBV3-2) to TRBJ2-7; TRBD2 might be the D (6 bases). V lost 1 base, J lost 1 base, and 8 bases lay in between. Germline assignment: CDR1 LGHDT and CDR2 YNNKEL (reference sequence). The CDR3 length is 14 residues. The CDR3: CASSQVAGSYEQYF. In DNA, the CDR3 is TGTGCCAGCAGCCAAGTGGCGGGATCCTACGAGCAGTACTTC.

The V and J genes are TRBV6-2 or TRBV6-3 and TRBJ2-7; no definite D call. This CDR3 has 14 amino acids. V was trimmed by 5 bases and J by 0 bases, leaving 11 bases between them. Germline-derived CDR1 and CDR2 are MNHEY and SVGEGT. Written as DNA, the CDR3 is TGTGCCAGCAGTCAGACAATTATCTCCTACGAGCAGTACTTC. Protein product: CASSQTIISYEQYF.

This chain joins TRBV28 and TRBJ2-6, with D perhaps matching TRBD2 (6 bases). CDR1 is MDHEN, CDR2 SYDVKM, per germline. CDR3 length equals 17 residues. V was clipped by 6 bases and J by 1 base, with 16 bases between them. The CDR3: CASRRRVVLSGANVLTF. The CDR3 coding sequence is TGTGCCAGCAGAAGGAGGGTTGTTCTATCTGGGGCCAACGTCCTGACTTTC.

The CDR3 loop is CASSERHPTFGYTF. In DNA, the CDR3 is TGTGCCAGCAGTGAGCGACACCCCACGTTTGGCTACACCTTC. This chain links TRBV2 with TRBJ1-2; D unresolved. The length of the CDR3 is 14 residues. V was shortened by 3 bases and J by 7 bases, with 15 bases between the two germline ends. From germline, CDR1 is SNHLY and CDR2 FYNNEI.

The rearrangement links TRBV9 to TRBJ1-2; 9 bases align to TRBD1. The CDR3 has 13 residues. Germline assignment: CDR1 SGDLS and CDR2 YYNGEE. V lost 4 bases to trimming and J lost 5 bases; unmatched junction nucleotides: 3. The CDR3 spells CASSSGQGYGYTF. CDR3 bases: TGTGCCAGCAGCTCCGGACAGGGGTATGGCTACACCTTC.

This clone has only a few counts. The chain recombines TRBV13 with TRBJ2-7; 9 positions match TRBD2. The V gene end was trimmed by 4 bases and the J gene end by 1 base; junction bases not matched to a gene: 5. The CDR3 has 15 residues. Germline V CDR1 and CDR2: PRHDT, FYEKMQ (reference sequence). The CDR3: CASSSETSGSYEQYF. CDR3 sequence (DNA): TGTGCCAGCAGCTCGGAGACTAGCGGTTCCTACGAGCAGTACTTC.

This chain connects TRBV20-1 to TRBJ2-7; D is perhaps TRBD2 (6 bases). The CDR3 totals 14 residues. The V end was cut by 3 bases, the J end by 2 bases, with 14 bases between. CDR1 and CDR2 from the germline V gene are DFQATT and SNEGSKA (reference sequence). The CDR3 protein is CSASPGTGAYEQYF. The CDR3 DNA reads as TGCAGTGCTAGTCCGGGAACGGGGGCCTACGAGCAGTACTTC.

This chain joins TRBV7-9 and TRBJ1-2; TRBD1 is a possible D gene (6 bases). The CDR3 sequence is 18 residues long. From germline, CDR1 is SEHNR and CDR2 FQNEAQ (reference sequence). Trimming took 0 bases from V and 3 from J, leaving 20 bases between them. The CDR3 loop is CASSLAGHDGRGDYGYTF. As DNA, the CDR3 is TGTGCCAGCAGCTTAGCCGGGCATGACGGGAGGGGGGACTATGGCTACACCTTC.

The sample holds a few counts of this clone. The chain links TRBV3-1 (or the pseudogene TRBV3-2) to TRBJ1-2; 9 bases align to TRBD1. J lost 8 bases, V lost 2 bases, and 9 bases had no gene match. The CDR3 loop spans 15 amino acids. Germline V gene data show CDR1 as LGHDT and CDR2 as YNNKEL (reference sequence). CDR3 residues: CASSQPPGTGLGYTF. Here the CDR3 DNA reads TGTGCCAGCAGCCAACCTCCGGGGACAGGGCTCGGCTACACCTTC.

V usage is TRBV13 and J usage is TRBJ2-1; 9 bases agree with TRBD2. After removal of 0 bases from V and 1 base from J, the junction contained 1 base not matched to a gene. The germline CDR1 and CDR2 sequences are PRHDT and FYEKMQ (reference sequence). The CDR3 runs 16 residues. For the CDR3, the DNA is TGTGCCAGCAGCTTAGGACTAGCGGGTTCCTACAATGAGCAGTTCTTC. It translates to CASSLGLAGSYNEQFF.

The V call is TRBV6-2 or TRBV6-3, the J call TRBJ1-1, with 7 bases identical to TRBD1. Germline V gene sequence: CDR1 MNHEY, CDR2 SVGEGT. This CDR3 is 15 amino acids long. Trimming cost V 3 bases and J 0 bases; bases outside gene matches: 4. DNA of the CDR3: TGTGCCAGCAGTTATCCGACAGGGCTGAACACTGAAGCTTTCTTT. Protein sequence: CASSYPTGLNTEAFF.

The rearrangement joins TRBV30 to TRBJ2-7; D is perhaps TRBD1 (6 bases). The CDR3 consists of 12 residues. Germline V gives CDR1 GTSNPN, CDR2 SVGIG (reference sequence). Trimming shortened V by 5 bases and J by 5 bases, and 13 bases separated the two germline ends. In DNA form, the CDR3 reads TGTGCCTGGTCCACAGGGTCCCACGAGCAGTACTTC. This sequence encodes CAWSTGSHEQYF.

The V gene is TRBV29-1, the J gene TRBJ1-1, with D maybe TRBD1 (5 bases). The V gene lost 6 bases and the J gene lost 5 bases, with 16 bases spanning the gap. CDR1 and CDR2 (germline): SQVTM, ANQGSEA. The CDR3 extends over 13 amino acids. The CDR3 bases are TGCAGCGTCCGGACACTCGTGGGGACTGAAGCTTTCTTT. Translated: CSVRTLVGTEAFF.

The rearrangement joins TRBV19 to TRBJ2-3, with D perhaps TRBD1 (6 bases). The CDR3 covers 15 residues. The germline CDR1 and CDR2 sequences are LNHDA and SQIVND (reference sequence). V gave up 5 bases and J gave up 1 base, with 13 bases separating them. Here the CDR3 DNA reads TGTGCCAGTAGTTTCGGACAGCCCGGCACAGATACGCAGTATTTT. It yields the protein CASSFGQPGTDTQYF.

The CDR3 protein is CASSLFKPANGYTF. The CDR3 DNA reads TGTGCCAGCAGCTTGTTTAAGCCCGCGAATGGCTACACCTTC. The genes are TRBV5-4 and TRBJ1-2; D unclear. The germline CDR1 and CDR2 sequences are SGHNT and YYREEE (reference sequence). Trimming stripped 1 base from V and 6 bases from J, with 13 bases between. The CDR3 contains 14 residues.

This chain connects TRBV19 to TRBJ1-2; 7 bases match TRBD1. V lost 6 bases, J lost 8 bases, and 18 bases stayed unmatched. Germline CDR1 reads LNHDA; CDR2 reads SQIVND (reference sequence). The CDR3 spans 16 residues. The DNA for the CDR3 is TGTGCCAGTAGGCTGGGCGGCCAGGGGGTAGAAAGGGGCTACACCTTC. This codes for CASRLGGQGVERGYTF.

The chain combines TRBV19 with TRBJ2-7; a weak D match, TRBD2 (6 bases). Germline CDR1 and CDR2: LNHDA and SQIVND (reference sequence). With 5 bases removed from V and 0 bases from J, the gap between germline ends came to 11 bases. This CDR3 has 14 residues. The CDR3 coding sequence is TGTGCCAGTAGTCGGCAGACTAGCTCCTACGAGCAGTACTTC. Its protein is CASSRQTSSYEQYF. Together with reference TRBV19 and TRBJ2-7, the CDR3 gives the full variable domain: DGGITQSPKYLFRKEGQNVTLSCEQNLNHDAMYWYRQDPGQGLRLIYYSQIVNDFQKGDIAEGYSVSREKKESFPLTVTSAQKNPTAFYLCASSRQTSSYEQYFGPGTRLTVT.

This rearrangement joins TRBV2 to TRBJ1-5, with D possibly being TRBD1 (5 bases). Looked up from germline, CDR1 is SNHLY and CDR2 is FYNNEI. The CDR3 has 15 amino acids. V dropped 4 bases and J dropped 6 bases, with 16 bases sitting between them. CDR3 in amino acids: CASSAGRVGGQPQHF. CDR3 DNA: TGTGCCAGCAGTGCGGGCAGGGTAGGCGGTCAGCCCCAGCATTTT.

CDR3 nucleotide sequence: TGCGCCAGCAGCTTGGCTCCCCCGGCGGGTGGGAACACCATATATTTT. Residues: CASSLAPPAGGNTIYF. This sequence joins TRBV5-1 and TRBJ1-3; D not resolved. V was shortened by 0 bases and J by 7 bases, with 17 bases between the two germline ends. Per the germline V gene, CDR1 is SGHRS and CDR2 is YFSETQ. The CDR3 totals 16 residues.

This clone was seen only once. Here the CDR3 DNA reads TGTGCCACCAGCAGAGAACAGGCGTCCTACGAGCAGTACTTC. It specifies CATSREQASYEQYF. The rearrangement joins TRBV15 to TRBJ2-7; possibly TRBD1 for D (5 bases). Trimming removed 0 bases from V and 1 base from J, with 7 bases in between. This CDR3 is 14 amino acids long. Germline V gene sequence: CDR1 LNHNV, CDR2 YYDKDF (reference sequence).

The rearrangement joins TRBV3-1 (or the pseudogene TRBV3-2) to TRBJ2-2; tentative D call: TRBD2 (6 bases). V lost 3 bases to trimming and J lost 6 bases, with 17 bases between them. CDR1 LGHDT and CDR2 YNNKEL come from the germline V gene (reference sequence). This CDR3 contains 16 residues. For the CDR3, the DNA is TGTGCCAGCAGCCAGGCCGGGACTGCCGGGGCCGGGGAGCTGTTTTTT. Translated: CASSQAGTAGAGELFF.

V gene TRBV21-1 combines with J gene TRBJ2-5; the D segment call TRBD1 is taken from the table without a DNA check. TRBV21-1 is labeled a pseudogene. This CDR3 spans 17 amino acids. CDR3 region: CASSKVRPGQGQETQYF. DNA for the CDR3: TGTGCCAGCAGCAAAGTCCGACCGGGACAGGGACAAGAGACCCAGTACTTC.

The chain recombines TRBV5-6 with TRBJ1-2; maybe TRBD1 (5 bases). This CDR3 comprises 15 residues. Germline-derived CDR1 and CDR2 are SGHDT and YYEEEE. V lost 2 bases and J 1 base, leaving 12 bases between the germline ends. The CDR3 spells CASSFQGLGNYGYTF. CDR3 DNA sequence: TGTGCCAGCAGCTTCCAGGGTCTGGGTAACTATGGCTACACCTTC.

The rearrangement joins TRBV10-2 to TRBJ2-3; 8 bases are a match to TRBD2. Per the germline V gene, CDR1 is WSHSY and CDR2 is SAAADI. Trimming cost V 7 bases and J 5 bases; bases outside gene matches: 11. The CDR3 has 15 amino acids. The CDR3 DNA is TGCGCCAGCAAGCGGGGGACCCAAGCTGGAGATACGCAGTATTTT. This translates into CASKRGTQAGDTQYF.

This clone was seen once. This chain links TRBV9 with TRBJ2-7; TRBD2 agrees at 7 bases. The CDR3 is made up of 15 amino acids. The V gene end was trimmed by 4 bases and the J gene end by 2 bases; junction bases not matched to a gene: 9. Germline CDR1 SGDLS, CDR2 YYNGEE. The CDR3 bases are TGTGCCAGCAGCTCAACCCGGGACTACCCCTACGAGCAGTACTTC. It translates to CASSSTRDYPYEQYF.

The chain combines TRBV18 with TRBJ1-5, with TRBD1 matching 11 bases. V shed 6 bases, J shed 7 bases, and the junction held 8 bases outside the gene matches. This CDR3 is built from 15 residues. Per the germline V gene, CDR1 is KGHSH and CDR2 is LQKENI. The CDR3, as DNA: TGTGCCAGCTCCACGACCGGACAGGGGGCCCAGCCCCAGCATTTT. Amino acids: CASSTTGQGAQPQHF.

The chain employs TRBV19 and TRBJ1-2, with 7 bases aligning to TRBD1. J was trimmed by 4 bases and V by 0 bases; bases with no gene match: 2. CDR1 and CDR2 from the germline V gene are LNHDA and SQIVND (reference sequence). The CDR3 length is 14 residues. This CDR3 reads CASSIEQGIYGYTF. The DNA for the CDR3 is TGTGCCAGTAGTATAGAACAGGGGATCTATGGCTACACCTTC.

The chain uses TRBV29-1 and TRBJ1-2; 9 bases line up with TRBD1. Germline V gene sequence: CDR1 SQVTM, CDR2 ANQGSEA. V shed 7 bases, J shed 4 bases, and the junction held 16 bases outside the gene matches. The CDR3 consists of 16 residues. CDR3: CSADLSDRGFSYGYTF. CDR3 coding DNA: TGCAGCGCCGACCTCTCGGACAGGGGTTTTTCCTATGGCTACACCTTC.

The CDR3 bases are TGTGCCACCATCTCCGGGACAGGGCAAGGCTACACCTTC. Amino acids: CATISGTGQGYTF. The chain combines TRBV6-5 with TRBJ1-2; 9 positions match TRBD1. The CDR3 contains 13 residues. V lost 10 bases to trimming and J lost 8 bases; unmatched junction nucleotides: 11. Germline V lookup: CDR1 MNHEY, CDR2 SVGAGI.